The 18 T cell receptor beta chains presented below share a single source sample, sequenced in a study of T cell responses to AZD1222 COVID-19 vaccine. The data were produced by immunoSEQ multiplex PCR, yet TCRdb's version contains in-frame clones alone and is incomplete. The table lists about 220,000 clones, just over 90% of them singletons. Here the sequenced sample was peripheral blood, taken on day 0 of MenACWY control vaccination. Every receptor here comes from an adult in good health.

V and J are TRBV6-5 and TRBJ1-1; D is undetermined. The CDR3 is 13 amino acids. The V gene lost 6 bases and the J gene lost 7 bases, with 15 bases spanning the gap. Per germline, CDR1 MNHEY and CDR2 SVGAGI. CDR3 nucleotide sequence: TGTGCCAGCAGCTCAGGACGTGGCGATGAAGCTTTCTTT. Protein product: CASSSGRGDEAFF.

The CDR3 is CASSSGDLTGNTIYF. In DNA form, the CDR3 reads TGCGCCAGCAGCTCAGGGGATTTAACTGGAAACACCATATATTTT. V is TRBV5-1 and J is TRBJ1-3; possible D gene TRBD1, 6 bases. CDR1 is SGHRS and CDR2 is YFSETQ in the germline V gene. The V and J ends lost 3 bases and 2 bases respectively, with 12 bases between them. This CDR3 is built from 15 residues.

The rearrangement joins TRBV18 to TRBJ1-1; no clear D. CDR3 length equals 14 residues. Per germline, CDR1 KGHSH and CDR2 LQKENI. Trimming shortened V by 1 base and J by 2 bases, and 8 bases separated the two germline ends. The CDR3 sequence: CASSPQADNTEAFF. CDR3 nucleotide sequence: TGTGCCAGCTCACCACAGGCGGATAACACTGAAGCTTTCTTT.

The chain recombines TRBV30 with TRBJ1-2; D is unresolved. This CDR3 comprises 17 residues. V was trimmed by 4 bases and J by 1 base, leaving 22 bases between them. Germline-derived CDR1 and CDR2 are GTSNPN and SVGIG (reference sequence). CDR3 sequence: CAWNSPWKQRNNYGYTF. The DNA of the CDR3 is TGTGCCTGGAATAGTCCGTGGAAACAGAGAAATAACTATGGCTACACCTTC.

V usage is TRBV18 and J usage is TRBJ1-5; the D gene is possibly TRBD1 (6 bases). The CDR3 length is 16 residues. V was pared by 3 bases and J by 5 bases, with 17 bases between. In germline, CDR1 is KGHSH, CDR2 LQKENI. The CDR3 here is CASSPVGGHLDQPQHF. The CDR3 DNA sequence: TGTGCCAGCTCACCCGTAGGGGGACATTTAGATCAGCCCCAGCATTTT.

The V gene is TRBV19, the J gene TRBJ1-4; 9 bases line up with TRBD1. The V segment lost 6 bases and the J segment 3 bases; nucleotides outside the gene matches: 2. The CDR3 totals 14 residues. CDR1 is LNHDA, CDR2 SQIVND, per germline (reference sequence). CDR3 DNA: TGTGCCAGTAGACAGGGGGCTCCTAATGAAAAACTGTTTTTT. Its protein product is CASRQGAPNEKLFF.

This clone was found once. The gene calls are TRBV7-2 and TRBJ2-3, with 12 nucleotides matching TRBD2. This CDR3 spans 16 amino acids. V shed 3 bases, J shed 3 bases, and the junction held 4 bases outside the gene matches. CDR1 is SGHTA and CDR2 is FQGNSA in the germline V gene. The CDR3 coding sequence is TGTGCCAGCAGCTTGAGACTAGCGGGGGCGACAGATACGCAGTATTTT. Protein product: CASSLRLAGATDTQYF.

The V gene is TRBV5-4, the J gene TRBJ1-2; 10 nucleotides line up with TRBD1. The CDR3 has 15 amino acids. Germline loops: CDR1 SGHNT, CDR2 YYREEE (reference sequence). V was pared by 4 bases and J by 7 bases, with 10 bases of the junction left unmatched. CDR3: CASSLRTGGRSGYTF. CDR3 bases: TGTGCCAGCAGCCTCCGGACAGGGGGTAGGAGTGGCTACACCTTC.

The chain couples TRBV5-4 to TRBJ2-2; 7 bases map to TRBD2. The CDR3 is made up of 16 amino acids. The germline gives CDR1 SGHNT, CDR2 YYREEE (reference sequence). Losses at the gene ends were 3 bases for V and 0 bases for J; bases not matched to a gene: 5. The CDR3 coding sequence is TGTGCCAGCAGCTCCCCCCGGGGGGCGAACACCGGGGAGCTGTTTTTT. Amino acid sequence: CASSSPRGANTGELFF.

J is TRBJ1-5 and V is TRBV23-1; no reliable D call. TRBV23-1 is given ORF status, its function remaining uncertain. The CDR3 consists of 14 residues. V was shortened by 4 bases and J by 4 bases, with 11 bases between the two germline ends. CDR3 DNA: TGCGCCAGCAGTCCGATGGGTTGGAATCAGCCCCAGCATTTT. Translation gives CASSPMGWNQPQHF.

The chain links TRBV3-1 (or the pseudogene TRBV3-2) to TRBJ1-6; 11 bases fit TRBD1. The length of the CDR3 is 18 residues. J was trimmed by 5 bases and V by 5 bases; bases with no gene match: 11. Germline V gene lookup returns CDR1 LGHDT and CDR2 YNNKEL (reference sequence). Here the CDR3 reads CASSEGTGQGDNNSPLHF. The CDR3 DNA is TGTGCCAGCAGCGAAGGGACGGGACAGGGGGACAATAATTCACCCCTCCACTTT.

The genes are TRBV10-1 and TRBJ1-2; 10 nucleotides line up with TRBD1. Per germline, CDR1 WNHNN and CDR2 SYGVQD (reference sequence). V was pared by 6 bases and J by 3 bases, with 16 bases of the junction left unmatched. The CDR3 has 18 residues. The CDR3 bases are TGCGCCAGCAGGGAGGACCGGGACAGGGGCTTTGGTGACTATGGCTACACCTTC. Translated, it gives CASREDRDRGFGDYGYTF.

The CDR3 spells CASSPDSSYNSPLHF. The CDR3 nucleotides are TGCGCCAGCAGCCCGGACAGCTCCTATAATTCACCCCTCCACTTT. The rearrangement links TRBV5-1 to TRBJ1-6; tentative D call: TRBD1 (6 bases). The CDR3 length is 15 residues. Germline V gene data show CDR1 as SGHRS and CDR2 as YFSETQ. The V gene lost 4 bases and the J gene lost 0 bases, with 8 bases spanning the gap.

The CDR3 DNA reads TGTGCCTGGAGTTTGAGGGTGATGAACACTGAAGCTTTCTTT. Translated, it gives CAWSLRVMNTEAFF. The chain employs TRBV30 and TRBJ1-1; D gene uncertain. V lost 2 bases to trimming and J lost 0 bases, with 10 bases between them. The V gene's germline CDR1 is GTSNPN and CDR2 SVGIG (reference sequence). The CDR3 has 14 residues.

The V and J genes are TRBV6-5 and TRBJ1-2; D is possibly TRBD1 (5 bases). The V end lost 6 bases, the J end lost 2 bases, and 16 bases lay between the germline ends. Germline V lookup: CDR1 MNHEY, CDR2 SVGAGI. This CDR3 region has 15 residues. CDR3 in DNA: TGTGCCAGCAGAAATACCGGGACTGAGAACTATGGCTACACCTTC. Translated: CASRNTGTENYGYTF.

This chain joins TRBV10-1 and TRBJ2-7; TRBD2 is a possible D gene (6 bases). V was trimmed by 2 bases and J by 0 bases, leaving 8 bases between them. The CDR3 spans 14 residues. Per the germline V gene, CDR1 is WNHNN and CDR2 is SYGVQD (reference sequence). The CDR3 protein is CASSEAGLSYEQYF. In DNA, the CDR3 is TGCGCCAGCAGTGAGGCGGGGCTCTCCTACGAGCAGTACTTC.

The chain joins TRBV28 to TRBJ2-5; TRBD2 matches at 8 bases. This CDR3 is built from 15 residues. Germline V gene sequence: CDR1 MDHEN, CDR2 SYDVKM. The V and J ends lost 8 bases and 5 bases, in that order; junction bases with no gene match: 13. The CDR3 sequence: CASAPPFPSGETQYF. In DNA form, the CDR3 reads TGTGCCAGCGCCCCCCCCTTTCCTAGCGGGGAGACCCAGTACTTC.

As DNA, the CDR3 is TGTGCCAGCAGCTTAGGCCCTGGGGCCTACCAAGAGACCCAGTACTTC. It translates to CASSLGPGAYQETQYF. The rearrangement links TRBV7-2 to TRBJ2-5; TRBD1 is a possible D gene (5 bases). This CDR3 is built from 16 residues. Between the trimmed V and J ends, which lost 1 base and 0 bases, there was a span of 12 bases. Germline lookup yields CDR1 SGHTA and CDR2 FQGNSA.